The next 26 T cell receptor beta chains were all read from a single sample in a study of blood T cell repertoires in COVID-19. Measured with immunoSEQ multiplex PCR; TCRdb has only the in-frame clones, and not every one. The sample consists of more than 250,000 clones, approximately 88% of them appearing once. The sequencing input was peripheral blood. Receptors were obtained from a man between 18 and 29 years old who had recovered from COVID-19.

A few counts support this clone. The chain couples TRBV27 to TRBJ2-2, with a possible D match to TRBD1 (6 bases). Germline V lookup: CDR1 MNHEY, CDR2 SMNVEV (reference sequence). The V end was cut by 2 bases, the J end by 2 bases, with 15 bases between. The CDR3 loop spans 17 amino acids. CDR3 amino acids: CASSLIRGGSNTGELFF. The DNA of the CDR3 is TGTGCCAGCAGTTTAATCAGGGGCGGAAGCAACACCGGGGAGCTGTTTTTT.

This chain connects TRBV6-6 to TRBJ2-2; D is unclear. The CDR3 spans 13 residues. V was clipped by 2 bases and J by 6 bases, with 7 bases between them. In germline, CDR1 is MNHNY, CDR2 SVGAGI (reference sequence). CDR3 sequence reads: CASSYDPAGELFF. CDR3 nucleotides: TGTGCCAGCAGTTACGATCCGGCCGGGGAGCTGTTTTTT.

The rearrangement uses TRBV6-4 and TRBJ2-1; TRBD1 might be the D (5 bases). This CDR3 region has 15 residues. V was shortened by 3 bases and J by 1 base, with 10 bases between the two germline ends. In germline, CDR1 is MRHNA, CDR2 SNTAGT. The DNA of the CDR3 is TGTGCCAGCAGTGAACAGGTCCTTTCCTACAATGAGCAGTTCTTC. This gives the protein CASSEQVLSYNEQFF.

The chain couples TRBV5-4 to TRBJ1-6, with D tentatively TRBD1 (5 bases). The length of the CDR3 is 16 residues. Germline V gene sequence: CDR1 SGHNT, CDR2 YYREEE (reference sequence). Deletions cut 3 bases from V and 0 bases from J, with 10 bases between. CDR3 sequence (DNA): TGTGCCAGCAGCTCCCGACAGAGCTCCTATAATTCACCCCTCCACTTT. It encodes CASSSRQSSYNSPLHF.

The chain combines TRBV6-6 with TRBJ2-7, with unresolved D. V was pared by 4 bases and J by 5 bases, with 6 bases between. Germline V CDR1 and CDR2: MNHNY, SVGAGI (reference sequence). This CDR3 region has 11 residues. The CDR3 region is CASSSSNEQYF. The CDR3 DNA sequence: TGTGCCAGCAGTTCCAGTAACGAGCAGTACTTC.

This chain links TRBV19 with TRBJ1-2, with 7 positions matching TRBD1. The CDR3 is made up of 15 amino acids. V was clipped by 5 bases and J by 5 bases; unmatched bases: 11. Germline CDR1 is LNHDA and CDR2 is SQIVND (reference sequence). CDR3: CASSPSGTAPYGYTF. The CDR3 DNA sequence: TGTGCCAGTAGTCCTTCTGGGACAGCTCCATATGGCTACACCTTC.

This clone was seen a single time. V usage is TRBV5-6 and J usage is TRBJ2-5; D gene unclear. The CDR3 covers 15 residues. V was trimmed by 0 bases and J by 1 base, leaving 10 bases between them. Germline CDR1 reads SGHDT; CDR2 reads YYEEEE. CDR3 amino acids: CASSLAANSQETQYF. The CDR3 DNA sequence: TGTGCCAGCAGCTTGGCCGCCAACAGCCAAGAGACCCAGTACTTC.

The rearrangement joins TRBV5-5 to TRBJ2-3, with D perhaps matching TRBD2 (6 bases). Per the germline V gene, CDR1 is SGHKS and CDR2 is YYEKEE (reference sequence). This CDR3 region has 20 residues. V lost 1 base to trimming and J lost 6 bases, with 30 bases between them. The CDR3 is CASSLLWGVGTSPLWDTQYF. The CDR3 region has the DNA TGTGCCAGCAGCTTGTTATGGGGGGTTGGCACTTCCCCCCTATGGGATACGCAGTATTTT. The variable domain in full, completed from reference TRBV5-5 and TRBJ2-3, reads DAGVTQSPTHLIKTRGQQVTLRCSPISGHKSVSWYQQVLGQGPQFIFQYYEKEERGRGNFPDRFSARQFPNYSSELNVNALLLGDSALYLCASSLLWGVGTSPLWDTQYFGPGTRLTVL.

The chain links TRBV10-2 to TRBJ1-5, with no clear D. Deletions cut 3 bases from V and 9 bases from J, with 15 bases between. CDR3 length: 14 amino acids. The germline V gene has CDR1 WSHSY and CDR2 SAAADI. CDR3: CASSDVSRVGPQHF. The CDR3 DNA reads TGCGCCAGCAGTGACGTCAGCCGGGTAGGGCCCCAGCATTTT.

This chain links TRBV11-2 with TRBJ2-2, with TRBD1 identical over 8 bases. CDR3 size: 15 residues. The trim removed 3 bases at V and 2 bases at J, leaving 2 bases unmatched. The germline V gene has CDR1 SGHAT and CDR2 FQNNGV. CDR3 sequence (DNA): TGTGCCAGCAGCTTGACAGGGGTCAACACCGGGGAGCTGTTTTTT. It is translated as CASSLTGVNTGELFF. The entire variable domain, with the rest obtained from reference TRBV11-2 and TRBJ2-2, is as follows: EAGVAQSPRYKIIEKRQSVAFWCNPISGHATLYWYQQILGQGPKLLIQFQNNGVVDDSQLPKDRFSAERLKGVDSTLKIQPAKLEDSAVYLCASSLTGVNTGELFFGEGSRLTVL.

This clone was counted once. The rearrangement joins TRBV20-1 to TRBJ1-6, with D possibly being TRBD1 (5 bases). The CDR3 runs 13 residues. In germline, CDR1 is DFQATT, CDR2 SNEGSKA (reference sequence). V was shortened by 3 bases and J by 7 bases, with 10 bases between the two germline ends. The CDR3 coding sequence is TGCAGTGCTAGTCGGGCAGGGAATTCACCCCTCCACTTT. Protein: CSASRAGNSPLHF.

As DNA, the CDR3 is TGCGCCAGCAGCTTGGCCCCGGGTCTCTTTCGTGGTGGCTACACCTTC. Its translation: CASSLAPGLFRGGYTF. V and J are TRBV5-1 and TRBJ1-2; no reliable D call. The CDR3 totals 16 residues. V was pared by 0 bases and J by 7 bases, with 19 bases between. CDR1 and CDR2 (germline): SGHRS, YFSETQ. The whole variable domain, filled in from reference TRBV5-1 and TRBJ1-2, reads KAGVTQTPRYLIKTRGQQVTLSCSPISGHRSVSWYQQTPGQGLQFLFEYFSETQRNKGNFPGRFSGRQFSNSRSEMNVSTLELGDSALYLCASSLAPGLFRGGYTFGSGTRLTVV.

J is TRBJ2-7 and V is TRBV28, with 7 bases matching TRBD1. There are 15 residues in the CDR3. V was clipped by 2 bases and J by 1 base; unmatched bases: 5. The germline V gene encodes CDR1 MDHEN and CDR2 SYDVKM. CDR3 nucleotides: TGTGCCAGCAGTTTACCGACAGGGATGTCCTACGAGCAGTACTTC. Its protein is CASSLPTGMSYEQYF.

The chain links TRBV5-1 to TRBJ2-7, with D maybe TRBD2 (6 bases). Trimming took off 1 base at V and 2 bases at J, with 19 bases between the two ends. Germline-derived CDR1 and CDR2 are SGHRS and YFSETQ. This CDR3 comprises 17 residues. The CDR3 bases are TGCGCCAGCAGCTTGATGGGGGGAGCCTTGTTCCCCTACGAGCAGTACTTC. Residues: CASSLMGGALFPYEQYF.

V and J are TRBV4-1 and TRBJ2-6; TRBD1 aligns across 10 bases. CDR3 size: 18 residues. Per germline, CDR1 MGHRA and CDR2 YSYEKL. The ends lost 3 bases at V and 0 bases at J; junction bases unmatched: 5. CDR3: CASSQSGQGSSGANVLTF. For the CDR3, the DNA is TGCGCCAGCAGCCAGTCGGGACAGGGGAGCTCTGGGGCCAACGTCCTGACTTTC.

The genes are TRBV3-1 (or the pseudogene TRBV3-2) and TRBJ1-1; 7 nucleotides agree with TRBD1. In germline, CDR1 is LGHDT, CDR2 YNNKEL (reference sequence). This CDR3 contains 12 residues. V shed 5 bases, J shed 8 bases, and the junction held 5 bases outside the gene matches. The CDR3 loop is CASSETGTEAFF. DNA for the CDR3: TGTGCCAGCAGCGAGACAGGGACCGAAGCTTTCTTT.

The genes are TRBV6-1 and TRBJ1-2, with TRBD1 matching over 7 bases. The CDR3 totals 14 residues. Germline-derived CDR1 and CDR2 are MNHNS and SASEGT. Trimming cost V 0 bases and J 6 bases; bases outside gene matches: 4. CDR3: CASSEASQGDGYTF. CDR3 DNA: TGTGCCAGCAGTGAAGCCAGCCAGGGGGATGGCTACACCTTC.

This sequence joins TRBV4-1 and TRBJ2-5; 9 bases agree with TRBD2. The CDR3 consists of 16 residues. Germline CDR1 and CDR2: MGHRA and YSYEKL. With V trimmed by 4 bases and J by 1 base, 7 bases remained unmatched. The CDR3 is CASSPRAGGPQETQYF. The DNA for the CDR3 is TGCGCCAGCAGCCCCCGAGCGGGAGGCCCCCAAGAGACCCAGTACTTC.

This clone was observed once. The chain has TRBV11-2 and TRBJ2-2; 8 bases fit TRBD2. V shed 2 bases, J shed 6 bases, and the junction held 5 bases outside the gene matches. CDR3 length equals 15 residues. The germline V gene encodes CDR1 SGHAT and CDR2 FQNNGV. The DNA of the CDR3 is TGTGCCAGCAGCTTAATCCCAGCGGGGGCCGGGGAGCTGTTTTTT. Protein sequence: CASSLIPAGAGELFF.

The J gene is TRBJ1-4, the V gene TRBV5-1; D call uncertain. Germline V gene sequence: CDR1 SGHRS, CDR2 YFSETQ. V shed 1 base and J shed 2 bases, with 9 bases lying between them. The CDR3 is made up of 15 amino acids. CDR3 loop: CASSLIFGTNEKLFF. The DNA of the CDR3 is TGCGCCAGCAGCTTGATCTTCGGGACTAATGAAAAACTGTTTTTT.

This clone was picked up a small number of times. In DNA, the CDR3 is TGTGCCAGCAGTCGTAGCTCTCCCGATCGCAATGAGCAGTTCTTC. It specifies CASSRSSPDRNEQFF. The chain carries TRBV11-3 and TRBJ2-1; D is unclear. Germline CDR1 and CDR2: SGHNT and YENEEA. CDR3 length equals 15 residues. The V and J ends lost 6 bases and 6 bases respectively, with 18 bases between them.

The count of this clone is one. The chain recombines TRBV20-1 with TRBJ2-7; 13 bases map to TRBD2. Trimming removed 3 bases from V and 1 base from J; junction bases left unmatched: 12. Germline loops: CDR1 DFQATT, CDR2 SNEGSKA (reference sequence). This CDR3 is built from 18 residues. CDR3 nucleotide sequence: TGCAGTGCTAGTCGGACTAGCGGGGGACCTACCAGATCCTACGAGCAGTACTTC. It specifies CSASRTSGGPTRSYEQYF.

The J gene is TRBJ1-3, the V gene TRBV7-9; D is unclear. Germline CDR1 and CDR2: SEHNR and FQNEAQ (reference sequence). Between the trimmed V and J ends, which lost 2 bases and 0 bases, there was a span of 5 bases. The CDR3 extends over 14 amino acids. In DNA, the CDR3 is TGTGCCAGCAGCTTATCGGGCTCTGGAAACACCATATATTTT. Translated, it gives CASSLSGSGNTIYF.

The chain carries TRBV4-1 and TRBJ2-7, with TRBD2 identical over 7 bases. Per the germline V gene, CDR1 is MGHRA and CDR2 is YSYEKL. The junction had 9 bases not matched to a gene; V was cut back by 1 base and J by 3 bases. The CDR3 is made up of 16 amino acids. The chain's CDR3 is CASSQAHRDYLYEQYF. CDR3 DNA sequence: TGCGCCAGCAGCCAAGCTCACCGGGACTACCTCTACGAGCAGTACTTC.

Only one count was recorded for this clone. The chain is built from TRBV10-3 and TRBJ2-3; perhaps TRBD1 as D (5 bases). The CDR3 contains 15 residues. Germline-derived CDR1 and CDR2 are ENHRY and SYGVKD. V was cut by 0 bases and J by 5 bases, with 12 bases left in between. In nucleotides, the CDR3 is TGTGCCATCAGTGAGTCGGCAGGGATTGGAGATACGCAGTATTTT. This gives the protein CAISESAGIGDTQYF.

The rearrangement uses TRBV6-5 and TRBJ2-7; TRBD1 aligns across 7 bases. Per germline, CDR1 MNHEY and CDR2 SVGAGI. The CDR3 length is 16 residues. V shed 0 bases, J shed 1 base, and the junction held 6 bases outside the gene matches. The CDR3: CASSYSLQGVSYEQYF. The CDR3 nucleotides read TGTGCCAGCAGTTACTCTCTCCAGGGGGTTTCCTACGAGCAGTACTTC.